The 5 T cell receptor beta chains listed next were all sequenced from one sample in a study of identical twins. From the 5' RACE reads, TCRdb called clonotypes with MiXCR, one entry per CDR3 protein. In the table there are 450,000 or so distinct CDR3 sequences, 13% to 15% of which are singletons. The sample also formed part of further work on yellow fever vaccine responses in identical twins.

The source material was CD4+ T cells sorted from blood. The receptor set was obtained from a woman younger than 35 in good health.

The V and J genes are TRBV28 and TRBJ2-3, with 8 bases identical to TRBD2. The trim removed 2 bases at V and 6 bases at J, leaving 7 bases unmatched. In germline, CDR1 is MDHEN, CDR2 SYDVKM. This CDR3 is built from 15 residues. In nucleotides, the CDR3 is TGTGCCAGCAGTTTAGCGGGGGGCCGAGGCGATACGCAGTATTTT. It translates to CASSLAGGRGDTQYF. Based on the CDR3 plus reference TRBV28 and TRBJ2-3, the full variable domain is DVKVTQSSRYLVKRTGEKVFLECVQDMDHENMFWYRQDPGLGLRLIYFSYDVKMKEKGDIPEGYSVSREKKERFSLILESASTNQTSMYLCASSLAGGRGDTQYFGPGTRLTVL.

The rearrangement links TRBV4-1 to TRBJ2-1, with D possibly matching TRBD2 (5 bases). CDR1 MGHRA and CDR2 YSYEKL come from the germline V gene. The germline V and J ends were trimmed by 3 bases and 14 bases, with 23 bases remaining between them. The CDR3 sequence is 15 residues long. Here the CDR3 reads CASSHRTRGMAPEFF. The CDR3 DNA follows: TGCGCCAGCAGCCATCGGACCCGAGGGATGGCGCCGGAGTTCTTC.

V gene TRBV20-1 combines with J gene TRBJ2-7, with D possibly being TRBD1 (5 bases). The CDR3 is 16 amino acids. Trimming took 5 bases from V and 0 from J, leaving 20 bases between them. Germline values: CDR1 DFQATT, CDR2 SNEGSKA (reference sequence). CDR3 DNA sequence: TGCAGTGCTCCTCCCCACGGAGCAGGGCTCTCCTACGAGCAGTACTTC. Translated: CSAPPHGAGLSYEQYF.

V usage is TRBV11-2 and J usage is TRBJ2-1; 8 bases fit TRBD2. This CDR3 has 15 amino acids. Germline V gene data show CDR1 as SGHAT and CDR2 as FQNNGV. Trimming removed 5 bases from V and 6 bases from J; junction bases left unmatched: 9. CDR3 loop: CASSLDRGGRNEQFF. In DNA form, the CDR3 reads TGTGCCAGCAGCCTCGACCGGGGGGGGCGCAATGAGCAGTTCTTC. Full variable domain (remainder filled in from reference TRBV11-2 and TRBJ2-1): EAGVAQSPRYKIIEKRQSVAFWCNPISGHATLYWYQQILGQGPKLLIQFQNNGVVDDSQLPKDRFSAERLKGVDSTLKIQPAKLEDSAVYLCASSLDRGGRNEQFFGPGTRLTVL.

This clonotype was detected only a few times. The rearrangement uses TRBV20-1 and TRBJ2-3; maybe TRBD2 (6 bases). The ends were cut back, 2 bases at V and 3 bases at J, with 15 bases in the middle. CDR1 and CDR2 (germline): DFQATT, SNEGSKA (reference sequence). The CDR3 extends over 15 amino acids. The CDR3 region is CSARRAGGSTDTQYF. In DNA form, the CDR3 reads TGCAGTGCTAGACGAGCGGGCGGGTCGACAGATACGCAGTATTTT.